The following is a TCR beta chain sequence with its context. These data originate in a study of blood T cell repertoires in COVID-19. The data were produced by immunoSEQ multiplex PCR, yet TCRdb's version contains in-frame clones alone and is incomplete. The sample shows some 180,000 clones, approximately 89% of them seen only once. CDR3 length equals 13 residues. The germline V gene encodes CDR1 GTSNPN and CDR2 SVGIG (reference sequence). V lost 4 bases to trimming and J lost 6 bases, with 15 bases between them. The source material was PBMCs or T cells enriched from blood (not recorded which). The gene calls are TRBV30 and TRBJ1-2; D gene unclear. This receptor was taken from a man between 40 and 49 years old who had recovered from COVID-19. The CDR3 protein is CAWTLMGPNGYTF. As DNA, the CDR3 is TGTGCCTGGACCCTCATGGGCCCTAATGGCTACACCTTC. Filled out from reference TRBV30 and TRBJ1-2, the complete variable domain reads SQTIHQWPATLVQPVGSPLSLECTVEGTSNPNLYWYRQAAGRGLQLLFYSVGIGQISSEVPQNLSASRPQDRQFILSSKKLLLSDSGFYLCAWTLMGPNGYTFGSGTRLTVV.